The source of this T cell receptor (beta chain) is a study of T cells in severe cutaneous drug reactions. The iRepertoire multiplex PCR system with TCR subtype-specific primers built both bulk and single-cell libraries. TCRdb re-called the multiplex PCR reads; one entry per CDR3 protein, DNA not given. The sample totals just over 20,000 distinct CDR3 sequences. Carbamazepine had induced Stevens-Johnson syndrome or toxic epidermal necrolysis in the sequenced donors. Germline V gene lookup returns CDR1 DFQATT and CDR2 SNEGSKA (reference sequence). The length of the CDR3 is 16 residues. The chain is built from TRBV20-1 and TRBJ2-5; TCRdb selects TRBD1, and the lack of DNA leaves this call unchecked. The sequence came from a human donor with toxic epidermal necrolysis, a severe cutaneous drug reaction. Sequenced: PBMCs. The CDR3 here is CSAYPLSRGNQETQYF.